Detailed here is one T cell receptor beta chain. Its antigen is not known. Germline lookup yields CDR1 SNHLY and CDR2 FYNNEI. CDR3 length: 14 amino acids. V lost 5 bases and J 4 bases, leaving 11 bases between the germline ends. This specimen comes from a study of cytomegalovirus exposure and HLA in healthy donors. About the research overall: A prior study identified 90 million to 120 million unique TCR beta sequences from some 180 million T cells. Overall study findings and caveats: Looking again later, the authors saw that most CMV-associated TCR beta chains seemed HLA-restricted. Productive rates of about 87% or about 30% were seen for most TCR beta V segments in an earlier analysis.

In the PCR, 60 Vbeta and 13 Jbeta primers were used. Clones were sequenced by immunoSEQ multiplex PCR, and TCRdb holds only the in-frame ones, with some missing. The sample yields approximately 150,000 clones, roughly 72% seen once. Sequencing input: PBMCs. The receptor comes from a man aged 40-55 years in good health and CMV-seronegative. The chain joins TRBV2 to TRBJ1-4; possible D gene TRBD1, 5 bases. CDR3 protein: CASSPDTFNEKLFF. For the CDR3, the DNA is TGTGCCAGCAGTCCGGACACCTTTAATGAAAAACTGTTTTTT.